Listed below are T cell receptor beta chains from one sample, sequenced in a study of CD8+CD57+ T cells in acquired aplastic anemia. TCRdb used MiXCR to reprocess the reads, holding one entry per CDR3 protein. The table records more than 150,000 distinct CDR3 sequences, roughly 50% of them present only once. The sequencing sample was made of sorted CD4+, CD8+, or CD8+CD57+ T cells (not recorded which) from PBMCs. Receptor source: a human donor with aplastic anemia. The CDR3 runs from the conserved cysteine through the conserved F or W. The order of the fields is J gene, clone size, D gene, V gene, CDR3 protein, CDR3 DNA. The D gene is left open where the match is weak. Expanded clones get a size class; other rows say once, few or many, or leave the size out.

J gene: TRBJ2-3; clone size: -; D gene: -; V gene: TRBV29-1; CDR3 protein: CSVGDGTDTQYF; CDR3 DNA: TGCAGTGTCGGGGACGGCACAGATACGCAGTATTTT
J gene: TRBJ1-1; clone size: few; D gene: -; V gene: TRBV18; CDR3 protein: CASSPPNDGQGAFF; CDR3 DNA: TGTGCCAGCTCACCGCCTAACGACGGGCAGGGCGCTTTCTTT
J gene: TRBJ2-3; clone size: -; D gene: -; V gene: TRBV24-1; CDR3 protein: CATSDPGLSGTDTQYF; CDR3 DNA: TGTGCCACCAGTGACCCGGGCCTCTCTGGCACAGATACGCAGTATTTT
J gene: TRBJ2-7; clone size: once; D gene: -; V gene: TRBV6-1; CDR3 protein: CASRGRSSYEQYF; CDR3 DNA: TGTGCCAGCAGGGGCAGGAGCTCCTACGAGCAGTACTTC
J gene: TRBJ2-7; clone size: few; D gene: -; V gene: TRBV3-1; CDR3 protein: CASSHAPWGAPYEQYF; CDR3 DNA: TGTGCCAGCAGCCACGCCCCATGGGGGGCCCCCTACGAGCAGTACTTC
J gene: TRBJ2-1; clone size: -; D gene: TRBD2; V gene: TRBV7-8; CDR3 protein: CASSLAGGTNYNEQFF; CDR3 DNA: TGTGCCAGCAGCTTAGCGGGGGGGACTAACTACAATGAGCAGTTCTTC
J gene: TRBJ2-3; clone size: many; D gene: -; V gene: TRBV2; CDR3 protein: CASSVGTGDTQYF; CDR3 DNA: TGTGCCAGCAGTGTAGGTACAGGAGATACGCAGTATTTT
J gene: TRBJ2-5; clone size: -; D gene: TRBD2; V gene: TRBV20-1; CDR3 protein: CSARDGTSGTETQYF; CDR3 DNA: TGCAGTGCTAGAGATGGGACTAGCGGGACGGAGACCCAGTACTTC
J gene: TRBJ2-3; clone size: many; D gene: TRBD2; V gene: TRBV5-1; CDR3 protein: CASSLSGGQTDTQYF; CDR3 DNA: TGCGCCAGCAGCTTGTCGGGGGGTCAGACAGATACGCAGTATTTT
J gene: TRBJ1-5; clone size: many; D gene: TRBD1; V gene: TRBV6-1; CDR3 protein: CASSETEGQGADQPQHF; CDR3 DNA: TGTGCCAGCAGTGAAACAGAGGGGCAGGGGGCAGATCAGCCCCAGCATTTT
J gene: TRBJ2-7; clone size: -; D gene: -; V gene: TRBV20-1; CDR3 protein: CSARSGEHYEQYF; CDR3 DNA: TGCAGTGCTAGGTCTGGCGAACACTACGAGCAGTACTTC
J gene: TRBJ2-1; clone size: few; D gene: -; V gene: TRBV29-1; CDR3 protein: CSVAFTRGNEQFF; CDR3 DNA: TGCAGCGTTGCGTTCACGCGGGGCAATGAGCAGTTCTTC
J gene: TRBJ2-3; clone size: many; D gene: -; V gene: TRBV19; CDR3 protein: CASSIDSASTDTQYF; CDR3 DNA: TGTGCCAGTAGTATCGACAGCGCTAGCACAGATACGCAGTATTTT
J gene: TRBJ2-3; clone size: -; D gene: -; V gene: TRBV7-3; CDR3 protein: CASSGTGDTQYF; CDR3 DNA: TGTGCCAGCAGTGGGACGGGAGATACGCAGTATTTT
J gene: TRBJ2-6; clone size: -; D gene: TRBD1; V gene: TRBV2; CDR3 protein: CASSVRGTLFGDNVPTF; CDR3 DNA: TGTGCCAGCAGTGTCAGGGGGACGCTCTTTGGGGACAACGTCCCGACTTTC
J gene: TRBJ2-3; clone size: -; D gene: -; V gene: TRBV12-5; CDR3 protein: CASGLLAGDTQYF; CDR3 DNA: TGTGCTAGTGGTTTGCTGGCTGGGGATACGCAGTATTTT
J gene: TRBJ2-3; clone size: -; D gene: -; V gene: TRBV15; CDR3 protein: CATSEGGGSTDTQYF; CDR3 DNA: TGTGCCACCAGCGAGGGGGGCGGGAGCACAGATACGCAGTATTTT
J gene: TRBJ2-5; clone size: once; D gene: -; V gene: TRBV10-3; CDR3 protein: CAIRAPGQLGQETQYF; CDR3 DNA: TGTGCCATCAGGGCCCCTGGACAATTAGGGCAAGAGACCCAGTACTTC
J gene: TRBJ2-1; clone size: -; D gene: -; V gene: TRBV24-1; CDR3 protein: CATSEIGDEQFF; CDR3 DNA: TGTGCCACCAGTGAAATAGGCGATGAGCAGTTCTTC
J gene: TRBJ2-1; clone size: few; D gene: TRBD2; V gene: TRBV10-2; CDR3 protein: CASSLAGNNEQFF; CDR3 DNA: TGCGCCAGCAGTCTAGCGGGGAACAATGAGCAGTTCTTC
J gene: TRBJ1-6; clone size: -; D gene: TRBD1; V gene: TRBV20-1; CDR3 protein: CSASRDRDSPLHF; CDR3 DNA: TGCAGTGCTAGCCGGGACAGGGATTCACCCCTCCACTTT
J gene: TRBJ2-3; clone size: once; D gene: TRBD2; V gene: TRBV10-3; CDR3 protein: CASTGTSGRNTDTQYF; CDR3 DNA: TGTGCCAGCACGGGAACTAGCGGGAGGAACACAGATACGCAGTATTTT
J gene: TRBJ2-3; clone size: few; D gene: -; V gene: TRBV20-1; CDR3 protein: CSARDQGEGNTQYF; CDR3 DNA: TGCAGTGCTAGAGACCAGGGGGAGGGCAACACGCAGTATTTT
J gene: TRBJ2-7; clone size: -; D gene: -; V gene: TRBV4-1; CDR3 protein: CASSQDQGTRYEQYF; CDR3 DNA: TGCGCCAGCAGCCAAGACCAGGGTACCCGCTACGAGCAGTACTTC
J gene: TRBJ2-5; clone size: many; D gene: TRBD1; V gene: TRBV5-1; CDR3 protein: CASSLDGTGQGETQYF; CDR3 DNA: TGCGCCAGCAGCTTGGACGGGACAGGGCAGGGAGAGACCCAGTACTTC
J gene: TRBJ2-3; clone size: -; D gene: -; V gene: TRBV13; CDR3 protein: CASRPREDDTDTQYF; CDR3 DNA: TGTGCCAGCCGCCCAAGAGAGGACGACACAGATACGCAGTATTTT
J gene: TRBJ2-1; clone size: -; D gene: -; V gene: TRBV2; CDR3 protein: CASSEEGQCNEQFF; CDR3 DNA: TGTGCCAGCAGTGAAGAGGGGCAGTGCAATGAGCAGTTCTTC
J gene: TRBJ1-3; clone size: few; D gene: -; V gene: TRBV21-1; CDR3 protein: CASSKQGRGTVSSGNTIYF; CDR3 DNA: TGTGCCAGCAGCAAACAGGGCCGGGGGACGGTTAGCTCTGGAAACACCATATATTTT
J gene: TRBJ2-5; clone size: -; D gene: -; V gene: TRBV11-3; CDR3 protein: CASSPGIVDQETQYF; CDR3 DNA: TGTGCCAGCAGCCCAGGGATAGTTGATCAAGAGACCCAGTACTTC
J gene: TRBJ1-1; clone size: few; D gene: -; V gene: TRBV2; CDR3 protein: CAQPGAGELGEAFF; CDR3 DNA: TGTGCCCAACCCGGGGCAGGGGAGCTTGGTGAAGCTTTCTTT
J gene: TRBJ2-5; clone size: -; D gene: -; V gene: TRBV7-2; CDR3 protein: CASSGDTRETQYF; CDR3 DNA: TGTGCCAGCAGTGGGGACACAAGGGAGACCCAGTACTTC
J gene: TRBJ1-2; clone size: many; D gene: TRBD1; V gene: TRBV12-3/TRBV12-4; CDR3 protein: CASLDRAYGYTF; CDR3 DNA: TGTGCCAGCCTCGACAGGGCTTATGGCTACACCTTC
J gene: TRBJ1-6; clone size: -; D gene: -; V gene: TRBV7-2; CDR3 protein: CASSPRSQGSSPLHF; CDR3 DNA: TGTGCCAGCAGCCCTAGGTCTCAGGGGTCCTCACCCCTCCACTTT
J gene: TRBJ1-2; clone size: -; D gene: TRBD1; V gene: TRBV10-3; CDR3 protein: CAISGGQSYGYTF; CDR3 DNA: TGTGCCATCAGTGGGGGACAGTCCTATGGCTACACCTTC
J gene: TRBJ2-7; clone size: many; D gene: TRBD1; V gene: TRBV3-1; CDR3 protein: CASSHGTGAGVEQYF; CDR3 DNA: TGTGCCAGCAGCCACGGGACAGGGGCAGGAGTCGAGCAGTACTTC
J gene: TRBJ2-7; clone size: few; D gene: -; V gene: TRBV7-8; CDR3 protein: CASSPGGIGLNSYEQYF; CDR3 DNA: TGTGCCAGCAGCCCAGGCGGGATTGGACTCAACTCCTACGAGCAGTACTTC
J gene: TRBJ1-2; clone size: many; D gene: TRBD1; V gene: TRBV20-1; CDR3 protein: CSARSRDRAYYGYTF; CDR3 DNA: TGCAGTGCTAGAAGCCGGGACAGGGCGTACTATGGCTACACCTTC
J gene: TRBJ2-7; clone size: -; D gene: TRBD1; V gene: TRBV10-3; CDR3 protein: CAISGWGQSSYEQYF; CDR3 DNA: TGTGCCATCAGTGGTTGGGGACAGAGCTCCTACGAGCAGTACTTC
J gene: TRBJ1-2; clone size: many; D gene: TRBD1; V gene: TRBV28; CDR3 protein: CASSRQGPFGYTF; CDR3 DNA: TGTGCCAGCTCCCGACAGGGCCCATTTGGCTACACCTTC
J gene: TRBJ2-3; clone size: many; D gene: TRBD2; V gene: TRBV6-1; CDR3 protein: CASSQRGEDTQYF; CDR3 DNA: TGTGCCAGCAGTCAGCGGGGGGAGGATACGCAGTATTTT
J gene: TRBJ2-7; clone size: once; D gene: -; V gene: TRBV10-3; CDR3 protein: CAIREEGEEQYF; CDR3 DNA: TGTGCCATCAGGGAGGAAGGGGAAGAGCAGTACTTC
J gene: TRBJ2-5; clone size: many; D gene: -; V gene: TRBV5-1; CDR3 protein: CASSLGWRGGETQYF; CDR3 DNA: TGCGCCAGCAGCTTGGGGTGGCGTGGGGGAGAGACCCAGTACTTC